These 18 T cell receptor beta chains share one sample of origin, sequenced in a study of regulatory T cells in long-lasting Graves disease. The time point here: newly diagnosed GD, antithyroid drugs for less than 3 months. RNA from PBMCs was the source of the TCR library. The TCR beta library used iRepertoire HTBI primers with Arm-PCR amplification of CDR3. TCRdb processed the multiplex PCR reads anew with MiXCR; each CDR3 protein has one entry. The sample shows roughly 420,000 distinct CDR3 sequences, 15% to 17% of them seen only once. The starting material was peripheral blood mononuclear cells (PBMCs), obtained at new diagnosis, from a patient treated with antithyroid drugs. The receptor set was obtained from a female donor with Graves disease.

This clonotype has a handful of counts. The V and J genes are TRBV27 and TRBJ2-1, with TRBD2 matching over 13 bases. V dropped 4 bases and J dropped 4; count of bases not matched to a gene: 7. The CDR3 length is 17 residues. Germline loops: CDR1 MNHEY, CDR2 SMNVEV (reference sequence). The CDR3 spells CASSSGLAGVGYNEQFF. CDR3 nucleotide sequence: TGTGCCAGCAGTTCCGGACTAGCGGGAGTGGGTTACAATGAGCAGTTCTTC.

This clonotype came up once. A much larger clonotype is one base distant, so this may be a read error. The chain carries TRBV5-1 and TRBJ2-7; D is uncertain. This CDR3 is 15 amino acids long. The V gene lost 0 bases and the J gene lost 2 bases, with 12 bases spanning the gap. Germline V gene sequence: CDR1 SGHRS, CDR2 YFSETQ. The CDR3 here is CASSLAEKPPYEQYF. The CDR3 nucleotides read TGCGCCAGCAGCTTGGCTGAGAAGCCACCCTACGAGCAGTACTTC.

This clonotype was found many times. This chain links TRBV11-2 with TRBJ2-3, with 7 nucleotides matching TRBD1. CDR3 length: 14 amino acids. With 6 bases clipped from V and 0 bases from J, the junction kept 3 bases outside the gene matches. CDR1 and CDR2 from the germline V gene are SGHAT and FQNNGV. CDR3 region: CASRLGQSTDTQYF. CDR3 nucleotide sequence: TGTGCCAGCAGATTGGGACAGAGCACAGATACGCAGTATTTT.

This clonotype was seen a few times. The rearrangement joins TRBV20-1 to TRBJ2-3; a possible D gene is TRBD1 (6 bases). CDR1 DFQATT and CDR2 SNEGSKA come from the germline V gene (reference sequence). This CDR3 is built from 15 residues. Trimming stripped 1 base from V and 1 base from J, with 12 bases between. CDR3 amino acids: CSARVGTRGTDTQYF. Written as DNA, the CDR3 is TGCAGTGCTAGAGTCGGGACACGCGGCACAGATACGCAGTATTTT.

This clonotype was seen a handful of times. The chain links TRBV27 to TRBJ1-6; D call uncertain. The CDR3 covers 16 residues. CDR1 and CDR2 from the germline V gene are MNHEY and SMNVEV (reference sequence). V gave up 6 bases and J gave up 1 base, with 13 bases separating them. CDR3 sequence: CASSLIQTSYNSPLHF. The CDR3 DNA reads as TGTGCCAGCAGCTTAATACAGACGTCCTATAATTCACCCCTCCACTTT.

This clonotype was picked up a small number of times. The chain employs TRBV6-1 and TRBJ1-5, with D uncertain. Germline CDR1 is MNHNS and CDR2 is SASEGT. The V end lost 4 bases, the J end lost 3 bases, and 13 bases lay between the germline ends. The CDR3 spans 15 residues. CDR3 bases: TGTGCCAGCAGTGTACGGCAGCCAAACAATCAGCCCCAGCATTTT. It encodes CASSVRQPNNQPQHF.

As regards this clonotype: Just one base apart from a much larger clone, this may be a read error. The chain links TRBV5-1 to TRBJ2-2; possible D gene TRBD2, 6 bases. This CDR3 is built from 16 residues. Germline V lookup: CDR1 SGHRS, CDR2 YFSETQ. The CDR3 coding sequence is TGCGCCAGCAGCGCACCGACAGATACGGTCACCGGGGGGCTGTTTTTT. It is translated as CASSAPTDTVTGGLFF.

This clonotype was picked up a small number of times. The chain is built from TRBV6-5 and TRBJ2-7; D is ambiguous. Germline V gene data show CDR1 as MNHEY and CDR2 as SVGAGI. V lost 2 bases and J lost 2, with 13 bases in between. CDR3 length: 15 residues. This chain's CDR3 is CASSYGRAATYEQYF. In nucleotides, the CDR3 is TGTGCCAGCAGTTACGGACGGGCGGCGACCTACGAGCAGTACTTC.

This clonotype has ten or more counts. This chain uses TRBV20-1 with TRBJ2-2; 10 bases agree with TRBD2. The length of the CDR3 is 16 residues. The V segment lost 2 bases and the J segment 2 bases; nucleotides outside the gene matches: 5. Germline loops: CDR1 DFQATT, CDR2 SNEGSKA (reference sequence). In nucleotides, the CDR3 is TGCAGTGCTAGAATAAGCGGGAGGGAAAACACCGGGGAGCTGTTTTTT. Protein: CSARISGRENTGELFF.

This clonotype was counted many times. The chain couples TRBV12-3 or TRBV12-4 to TRBJ2-5; a possible D gene is TRBD1 (7 bases). V was pared by 4 bases and J by 1 base, with 16 bases between. This CDR3 has 16 amino acids. CDR3: CASSWGVTGVQETQYF. CDR3 bases: TGTGCCAGCAGTTGGGGGGTTACAGGGGTCCAAGAGACCCAGTACTTC.

This clonotype was recorded at least ten times. The genes are TRBV18 and TRBJ2-3; D remains ambiguous. This CDR3 has 12 amino acids. Germline V CDR1 and CDR2: KGHSH, LQKENI. V was cut by 4 bases and J by 6 bases, with 8 bases left in between. The CDR3 reads CASSLIGDTQYF. CDR3 nucleotides: TGTGCCAGCTCACTGATCGGGGATACGCAGTATTTT.

This clonotype has at least ten counts. This rearrangement joins TRBV7-9 to TRBJ2-7; D is perhaps TRBD1 or TRBD2 (5 bases each). The CDR3 loop spans 15 amino acids. In germline, CDR1 is SEHNR, CDR2 FQNEAQ (reference sequence). V lost 4 bases, J lost 4 bases, and 17 bases lay in between. The CDR3: CASSSPPEGEYEQYF. The CDR3 nucleotides are TGTGCCAGCAGCTCCCCTCCGGAAGGGGAGTACGAGCAGTACTTC.

There are a few counts of this clonotype. This chain uses TRBV7-9 with TRBJ1-2; D uncertain. Trimming stripped 5 bases from V and 7 bases from J, with 14 bases between. CDR3 size: 13 residues. Germline V gene data show CDR1 as SEHNR and CDR2 as FQNEAQ (reference sequence). The CDR3 region is CASSPSAQFGYTF. The CDR3 bases are TGTGCCAGCAGCCCGAGTGCCCAGTTTGGCTACACCTTC.

The rearrangement links TRBV4-3 to TRBJ2-2; 8 bases line up with TRBD2. Germline lookup yields CDR1 LGHNA and CDR2 YSLEER. V was clipped by 1 base and J by 4 bases; unmatched bases: 5. The CDR3 covers 16 residues. The CDR3 nucleotides read TGCGCCAGCAGCCAAGGCCAGCGGGAGCTCACCGGGGAGCTGTTTTTT. Its translation is CASSQGQRELTGELFF.

Ten or more counts support this clonotype. CDR3 in amino acids: CASTGSGGRNLRPNTGELFF. The CDR3, as DNA: TGCGCCAGCACTGGATCCGGCGGGAGGAACCTACGACCGAACACCGGGGAGCTGTTTTTT. This chain connects TRBV10-2 to TRBJ2-2; 8 positions agree with TRBD2. CDR1 is WSHSY and CDR2 is SAAADI in the germline V gene. With V trimmed by 7 bases and J by 0 bases, 19 bases remained unmatched. The CDR3 covers 20 residues.

The chain carries TRBV5-4 and TRBJ2-7; no reliable D call. Germline values: CDR1 SGHNT, CDR2 YYREEE (reference sequence). V was cut by 0 bases and J by 3 bases, with 7 bases left in between. The CDR3 covers 13 residues. The chain's CDR3 is CASSLGESYEQYF. The CDR3 DNA is TGTGCCAGCAGCTTGGGTGAGAGCTACGAGCAGTACTTC.

The rearrangement links TRBV6-4 to TRBJ2-4; D ambiguous. Germline V gives CDR1 MRHNA, CDR2 SNTAGT. There are 12 residues in the CDR3. V shed 1 base and J shed 6 bases, with 4 bases lying between them. CDR3 region: CASSDYINIQYF. The CDR3 nucleotides are TGTGCCAGCAGTGACTACATAAACATTCAGTACTTC.

In this sample, this clonotype turned up many times. The CDR3 DNA reads TGTGCCAGCAGTTACTCTGGGACAGGGGGCTTAGTCCGTCCCCAGCATTTT. Amino acids: CASSYSGTGGLVRPQHF. This sequence joins TRBV6-2 or TRBV6-3 and TRBJ1-5; 12 bases map to TRBD1. The germline CDR1 and CDR2 sequences are MNHEY and SVGEGT. The junction had 10 bases not matched to a gene; V was cut back by 0 bases and J by 10 bases. The CDR3 length is 17 residues.